The present TCR beta chain was sequenced within a study of T-cell memory formation after mild COVID-19. Looking at the study overall: Largely donor-specific TCR clusters were found. Points from the study as a whole: Researchers report contracting CD4+ clones mostly in CM and EM, with CD8+ clones in EMRA. Pre-infection memory contained some responding clones, which suggested that cross-reactive memory had joined.

Regarding this clonotype: The antigen remains unidentified.

The V and J ends lost 6 bases and 3 bases respectively, with 9 bases between them. This CDR3 contains 12 residues. TCR alpha and TCR beta cDNA libraries carrying sample barcodes and UMIs came from 5'RACE with constant-segment primers. TCRdb independently ran MiXCR on the 5' RACE reads; one entry per CDR3 protein. The sample holds roughly 100,000 distinct CDR3 sequences, about 13% seen once. This chain joins TRBV12-3 or TRBV12-4 and TRBJ2-7; unclear D gene. The sequenced material came from PBMCs or a T cell subset sorted from them (not recorded which). The sequence came from an adult woman who had mild COVID-19 (a few samples of this study predate the infection). Cell type and time point are not known. The CDR3 DNA reads TGTGCCAGCAGCCCCGTAAGCTACGAGCAGTACTTC. This translates into CASSPVSYEQYF.